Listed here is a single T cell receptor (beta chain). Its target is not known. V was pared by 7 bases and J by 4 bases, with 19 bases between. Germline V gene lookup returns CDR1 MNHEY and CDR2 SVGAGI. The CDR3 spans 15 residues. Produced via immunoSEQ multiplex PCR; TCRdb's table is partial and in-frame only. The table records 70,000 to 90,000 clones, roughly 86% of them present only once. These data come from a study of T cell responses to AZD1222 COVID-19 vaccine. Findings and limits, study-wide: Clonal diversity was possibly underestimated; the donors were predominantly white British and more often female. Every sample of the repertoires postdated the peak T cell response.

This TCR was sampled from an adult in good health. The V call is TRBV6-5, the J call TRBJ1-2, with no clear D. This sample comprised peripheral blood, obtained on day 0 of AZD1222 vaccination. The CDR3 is CASMIGGDHLYGYTF. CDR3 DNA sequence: TGTGCCAGCATGATCGGCGGAGACCACCTCTATGGCTACACCTTC.